This T cell receptor beta chain was sequenced for a study of T cell repertoires and Cas9 in healthy adults. Remarks on this clone: What it recognizes is unknown.

Study-level points and caveats: Reportedly, SpCas9-reactive effector T cell proliferation and function were mitigated by SpCas9-reactive Tregs in vitro.

Germline V gives CDR1 SGHDT, CDR2 YYEEEE. Trimming pared 4 bases from V and 2 bases from J, leaving 16 bases between. The CDR3 runs 16 residues. Produced via immunoSEQ multiplex PCR; TCRdb's table is partial and in-frame only. The sample lists 20,000 to 25,000 clones; about 90% were seen once. The sample consisted of CD4+ effector T cells (CD127+, CD25-, CD137-, CD154-) from PBMCs; culture status not recorded. The chain joins TRBV5-6 to TRBJ2-1, with D tentatively TRBD2 (7 bases). The clonotype was recovered from a human donor in good health. The CDR3 nucleotides are TGTGCCAGCAGCCCGTGGGGGGCGGGGGCCTACAATGAGCAGTTCTTC. Protein product: CASSPWGAGAYNEQFF. Drawing the rest from reference TRBV5-6 and TRBJ2-1, the complete variable domain is DAGVTQSPTHLIKTRGQQVTLRCSPKSGHDTVSWYQQALGQGPQFIFQYYEEEERQRGNFPDRFSGHQFPNYSSELNVNALLLGDSALYLCASSPWGAGAYNEQFFGPGTRLTVL.